The rows below give T cell receptor beta chains drawn from one sample of a study of cytomegalovirus exposure and HLA in healthy donors. Repertoires were generated with immunoSEQ multiplex PCR, while TCRdb's copy carries only in-frame clones and drops some. The table has some 200,000 clones, 70% seen once; the top ten hold 2% to 3%. Sample: PBMCs. These receptors were obtained from a man in his forties or fifties in good health and CMV-seropositive. The conserved cysteine and the conserved F or W are not part of the CDR3 here. The order of the fields is CDR3 protein, D gene, V gene. The D gene is left open where the match is weak.

ASSPVASYEQY | NA | TRBV2
ASSLEYGTRPYEQF | TRBD2 | TRBV7-3
ASSQNEGMNTEAF | NA | TRBV7-9
ASRFTPGNSGNTIY | NA | TRBV5-1
ASEGGTDTQY | NA | TRBV2
ASSFRAMNTEAF | NA | TRBV19
ASSPGLVLAKNIQY | TRBD2 | TRBV7-2
ASSLYGSGGFSYEQY | TRBD2 | TRBV7-8
ASSVKYRGHFNEQF | TRBD1 | TRBV9
ASTLTSDRGGDEQF | TRBD1 | TRBV19
ASNDGGGGDTQY | TRBD2 | TRBV27
ASSQNRGVVSF | TRBD1 | TRBV18
ASSPGQGISNYGYT | TRBD1 | TRBV4-1
ATSREFGQHDGYT | NA | TRBV15
ASRTTGTEAYSNQPQH | TRBD1 | TRBV5-8
ASSYRTAGANVLT | NA | TRBV5-1
ASSYDRRYGYT | NA | TRBV6-6
ASSRDTSGYGYT | NA | TRBV14
ASTLRARNTDTQY | NA | TRBV11-1
ASSFRTAPQVRSEAF | NA | TRBV5-1
AISEGSGGRYEQY | TRBD2 | TRBV10-3
SSSASVQGSQNSNQPQH | NA | TRBV7-9
ASSVAPLGQGGYEQY | TRBD1 | TRBV9
ASSPVIQETQY | NA | TRBV19
SSSLGAGNEKLF | NA | TRBV7-9
ASSYLGTEYEQD | TRBD1 | TRBV6-5
ASTGGTEAF | TRBD1 | TRBV6-5
ATSSGGAAKTQY | TRBD2 | TRBV19
ASSYSRDRGYEQY | TRBD1 | TRBV6-5
ASSPGGWASIAKNIQY | TRBD2 | TRBV7-2
ASSTDPNDYEQY | NA | TRBV27
SAFPTGNYGYT | NA | TRBV29-1
ASSTRRGGFTGELF | TRBD2 | TRBV9
ASSLEQGYTTNEKLF | TRBD1 | TRBV4-1
ASRIQGAEETQY | TRBD1 | TRBV7-2
ASSSKTDRDEKLF | TRBD1 | TRBV5-4
ASIGTARNTEAF | TRBD1 | TRBV6-6
ASSLTYEQY | NA | TRBV28
ATSNLGGYNEQF | NA | TRBV15
ASSWGSTSGGDNEQF | TRBD2 | TRBV5-1
ASSPGDRNNYGYT | TRBD1 | TRBV6-5
ASSHPGTQY | NA | TRBV4-1
ASSPPGQLDTEAF | TRBD1 | TRBV5-4
ASSDRDVGETQY | TRBD1 | TRBV5-1
ASSLPDSSGANVLT | NA | TRBV5-1
SVFTTLGGSSYNEQF | TRBD2 | TRBV29-1
ASSIWAGGLSYNEQF | TRBD2 | TRBV19
ASSTPISLGTGELF | NA | TRBV7-8
ASSPGQGTNYEQY | TRBD1 | TRBV4-1
ASSLGTGDSNQPQH | TRBD1 | TRBV6-5
AISPGDGQPQH | NA | TRBV10-3
ASSQSAQDTDTQY | NA | TRBV23-1
SSSLTGGGTNYSPLH | TRBD1 | TRBV7-9
ASSSLRGRKNGGYT | NA | TRBV11-2
ASSLGQVKNTEAF | NA | TRBV11-2
SVLGDTGELF | NA | TRBV29-1